Listed here is a single TCR beta chain. V was pared by 3 bases and J by 8 bases, with 6 bases of the junction left unmatched. The CDR3 contains 13 residues. Germline V gene data show CDR1 as MDHEN and CDR2 as SYDVKM. This entry is derived from a study of blood T cell repertoires in COVID-19. Study in general: In each case, the material was cDNA or gDNA derived from T cells, B-cell-depleted T cells, or PBMCs.

In the original workflow: By means of reference gene primer amplification, nucleated cell counts were estimated. TCRdb's table, derived via immunoSEQ multiplex PCR, lists solely in-frame clones and lacks some. Clone size and the V and J calls come from that table; the DNA yielded D and trimming. The table shows some 200,000 clones, with around 87% occurring only once. The sequenced material came from PBMCs or T cells enriched from blood (not recorded which). V usage is TRBV28 and J usage is TRBJ1-2; TRBD1 agrees at 7 bases. This receptor was taken from a man in his thirties or forties in a cohort exposed to, infected with or recovered from COVID-19 (not recorded which). CDR3 DNA: TGTGCCAGCAGTTTTACAGGGGAACGCGGCTACACCTTC. Protein: CASSFTGERGYTF.